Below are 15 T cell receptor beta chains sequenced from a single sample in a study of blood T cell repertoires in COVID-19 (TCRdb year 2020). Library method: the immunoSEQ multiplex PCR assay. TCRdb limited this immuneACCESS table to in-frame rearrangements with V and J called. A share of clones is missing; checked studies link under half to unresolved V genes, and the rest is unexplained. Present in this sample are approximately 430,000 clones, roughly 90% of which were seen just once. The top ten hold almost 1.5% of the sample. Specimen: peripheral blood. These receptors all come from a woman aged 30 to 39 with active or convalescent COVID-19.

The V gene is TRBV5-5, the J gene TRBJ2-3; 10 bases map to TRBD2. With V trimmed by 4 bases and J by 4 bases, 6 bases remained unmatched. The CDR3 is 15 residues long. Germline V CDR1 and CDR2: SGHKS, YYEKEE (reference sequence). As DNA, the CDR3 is TGTGCCAGCAGCCCCGGACTAGCGGTTCCAGATACGCAGTATTTT. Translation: CASSPGLAVPDTQYF.

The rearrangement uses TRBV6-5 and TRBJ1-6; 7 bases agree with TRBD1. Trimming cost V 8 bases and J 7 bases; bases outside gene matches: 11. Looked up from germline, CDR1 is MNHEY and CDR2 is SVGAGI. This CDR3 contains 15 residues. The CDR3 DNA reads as TGTGCCAGCGTCTTGACCGGGACAGCCAATTCACCCCTCCACTTT. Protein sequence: CASVLTGTANSPLHF.

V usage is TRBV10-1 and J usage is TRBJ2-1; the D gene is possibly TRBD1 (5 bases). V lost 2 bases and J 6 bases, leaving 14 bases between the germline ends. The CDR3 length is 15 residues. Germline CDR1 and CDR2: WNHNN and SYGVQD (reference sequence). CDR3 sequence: CASSEANDRTNEQFF. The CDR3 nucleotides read TGCGCCAGCAGTGAGGCAAACGACAGAACCAATGAGCAGTTCTTC.

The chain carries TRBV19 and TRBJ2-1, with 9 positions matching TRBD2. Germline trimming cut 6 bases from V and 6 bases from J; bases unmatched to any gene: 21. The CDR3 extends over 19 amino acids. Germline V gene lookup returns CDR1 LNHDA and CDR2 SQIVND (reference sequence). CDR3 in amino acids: CASRSSVPLAGNNLNEQFF. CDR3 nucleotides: TGTGCCAGTAGGTCATCGGTGCCGCTAGCGGGAAACAATCTCAATGAGCAGTTCTTC.

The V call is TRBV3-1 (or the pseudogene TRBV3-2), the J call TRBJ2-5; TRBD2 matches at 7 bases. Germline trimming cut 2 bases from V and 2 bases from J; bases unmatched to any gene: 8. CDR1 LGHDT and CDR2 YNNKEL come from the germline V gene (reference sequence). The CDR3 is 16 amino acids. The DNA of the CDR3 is TGTGCCAGCAGCCAACCAGCTAGCGGATATCAAGAGACCCAGTACTTC. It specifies CASSQPASGYQETQYF.

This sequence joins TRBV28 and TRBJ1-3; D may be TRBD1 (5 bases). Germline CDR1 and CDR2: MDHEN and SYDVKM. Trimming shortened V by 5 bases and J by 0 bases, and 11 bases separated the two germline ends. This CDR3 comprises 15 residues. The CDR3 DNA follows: TGTGCCAGCAGTGGGAACAGGTACTCTGGAAACACCATATATTTT. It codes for CASSGNRYSGNTIYF.

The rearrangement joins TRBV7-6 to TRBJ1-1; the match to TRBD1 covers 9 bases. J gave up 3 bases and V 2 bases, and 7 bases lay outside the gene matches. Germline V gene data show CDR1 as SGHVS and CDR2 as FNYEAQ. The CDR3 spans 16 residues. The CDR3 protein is CASSLPRQGGYTEAFF. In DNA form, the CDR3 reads TGTGCCAGCAGCTTACCCCGACAGGGGGGGTACACTGAAGCTTTCTTT.

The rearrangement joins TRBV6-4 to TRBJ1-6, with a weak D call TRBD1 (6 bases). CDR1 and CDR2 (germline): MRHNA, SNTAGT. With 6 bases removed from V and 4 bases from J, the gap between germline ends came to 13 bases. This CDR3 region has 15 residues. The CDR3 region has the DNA TGTGCCAGCAGATTAGAACAGGGTTATAATTCACCCCTCCACTTT. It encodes CASRLEQGYNSPLHF.

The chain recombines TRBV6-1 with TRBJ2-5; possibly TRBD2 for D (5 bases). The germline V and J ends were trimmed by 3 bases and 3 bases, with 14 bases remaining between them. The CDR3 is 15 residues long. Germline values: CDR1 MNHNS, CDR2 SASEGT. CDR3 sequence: CASSDPGTSKETQYF. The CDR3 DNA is TGTGCCAGCAGTGACCCGGGAACGTCCAAAGAGACCCAGTACTTC.

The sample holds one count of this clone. The CDR3 DNA follows: TGCGCCAGCAGAAGGGACAGCTACGAGCAGTACTTC. It specifies CASRRDSYEQYF. The chain is built from TRBV10-2 and TRBJ2-7; 7 nucleotides match TRBD1. This CDR3 is 12 amino acids long. V lost 6 bases to trimming and J lost 3 bases; unmatched junction nucleotides: 2. The V gene's germline CDR1 is WSHSY and CDR2 SAAADI.

CDR3: CASSRDRASLEQYF. The CDR3 nucleotides read TGTGCCAGCTCTCGGGACAGGGCATCCCTCGAGCAGTACTTC. The chain joins TRBV19 to TRBJ2-7; TRBD1 matches 9 bases. V lost 9 bases to trimming and J lost 6 bases; unmatched junction nucleotides: 12. The CDR3 has 14 amino acids. The germline V gene encodes CDR1 LNHDA and CDR2 SQIVND (reference sequence).

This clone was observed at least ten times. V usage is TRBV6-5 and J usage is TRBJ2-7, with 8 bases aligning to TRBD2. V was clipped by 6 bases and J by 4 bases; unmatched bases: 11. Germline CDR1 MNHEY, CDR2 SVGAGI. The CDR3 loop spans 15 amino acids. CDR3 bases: TGTGCCAGCAGGGGCCCTGGACTAGCAGAATACGAGCAGTACTTC. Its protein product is CASRGPGLAEYEQYF.

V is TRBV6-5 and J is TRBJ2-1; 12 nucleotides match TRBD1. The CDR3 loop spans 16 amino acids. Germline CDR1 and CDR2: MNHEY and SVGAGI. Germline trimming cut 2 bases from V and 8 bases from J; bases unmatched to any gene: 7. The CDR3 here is CASSYLGQGAWDEQFF. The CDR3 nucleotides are TGTGCCAGCAGTTACCTGGGACAGGGGGCCTGGGATGAGCAGTTCTTC.

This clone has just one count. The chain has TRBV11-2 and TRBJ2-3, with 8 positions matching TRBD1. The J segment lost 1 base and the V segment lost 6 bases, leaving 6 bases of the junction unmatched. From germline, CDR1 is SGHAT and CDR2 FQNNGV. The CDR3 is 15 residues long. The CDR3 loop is CASSFRGRGTDTQYF. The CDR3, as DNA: TGTGCCAGCAGTTTCAGGGGGCGCGGCACAGATACGCAGTATTTT.

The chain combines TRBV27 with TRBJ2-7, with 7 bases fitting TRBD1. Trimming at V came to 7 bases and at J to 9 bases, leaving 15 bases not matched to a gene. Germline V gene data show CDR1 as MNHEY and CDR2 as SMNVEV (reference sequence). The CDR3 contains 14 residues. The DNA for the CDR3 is TGTGCCAGCACCCCCAACCCGGGACAGTCATGGCAGTACTTC. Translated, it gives CASTPNPGQSWQYF.